The source of this TCR beta chain is a study of shared clonotypes between healthy human individuals. The wider study: Aged between 18 and 49, the donors were two women and three men.

Comments on this clone: Its specificity is not known.

Study-wide results and caveats: In a handful of donors, around 5% of naive CD4 clonotypes appeared in common.

TCRdb keeps only in-frame clones here, not all; method: immunoSEQ multiplex PCR. The table records roughly 1.5 million clones, under 99% of them present only once. Trimming left V 0 bases short and J 7 bases short, with 15 bases between. Germline-derived CDR1 and CDR2 are LGHNA and YNFKEQ. There are 16 residues in the CDR3. The chain employs TRBV4-2 and TRBJ1-4, with a possible D match to TRBD1 (6 bases). Sequences were obtained from naive CD4+ T cells sorted from blood. As to subset: CD45RA+ positively selected. The clonotype comes from a man aged 30-40 years in good health. The DNA for the CDR3 is TGTGCCAGCAGCCAAGATCGGGGGGGCGGAGGTGAAAAACTGTTTTTT. As protein: CASSQDRGGGGEKLFF.